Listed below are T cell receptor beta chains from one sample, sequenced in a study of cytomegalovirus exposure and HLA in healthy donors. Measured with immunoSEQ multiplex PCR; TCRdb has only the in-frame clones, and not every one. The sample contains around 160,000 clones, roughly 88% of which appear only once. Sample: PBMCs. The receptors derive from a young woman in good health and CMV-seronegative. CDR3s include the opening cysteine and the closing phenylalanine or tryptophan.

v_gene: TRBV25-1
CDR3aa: CASPRQPKAGNTIYF

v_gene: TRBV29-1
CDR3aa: CSVESGLPDTQYF

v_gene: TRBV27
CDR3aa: CASSWTIHNSPLHF

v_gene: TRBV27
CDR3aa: CASRSGTGSYNEQFF

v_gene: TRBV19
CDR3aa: CASSGTGNQPQHF

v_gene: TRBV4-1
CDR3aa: CASSQDGLAETQYF

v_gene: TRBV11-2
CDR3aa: CASSLGAGGRGDTQYF

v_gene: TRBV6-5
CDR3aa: CASSYEGSYEQYF

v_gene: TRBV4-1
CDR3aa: CASSQSPGGYGYTF

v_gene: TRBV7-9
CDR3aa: CSSSDSLARTGELFF

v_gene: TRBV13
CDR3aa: CASSSGQGNYGYTF

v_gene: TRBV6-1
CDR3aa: CASGRRGAQQPQHF

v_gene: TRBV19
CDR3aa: CASKPSGGTGNTIYF

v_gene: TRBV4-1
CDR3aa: CASSQASLYEQYF

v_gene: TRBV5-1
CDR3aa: CASSSPVATDTQYF

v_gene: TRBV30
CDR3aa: CAWSVGLHRGEQYF

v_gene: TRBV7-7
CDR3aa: CASSARILSSYNEQFF

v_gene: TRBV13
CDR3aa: CASSLGSDVPGQHNKQETQYF

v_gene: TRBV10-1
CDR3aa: CASSEDRGNSPLHF

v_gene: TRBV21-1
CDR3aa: CASSKEGVDSEDQPQHF

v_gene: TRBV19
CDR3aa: CASSISVVARGSNQPQHF

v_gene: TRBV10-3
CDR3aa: CAISESADTQYF